The TCR beta chain under discussion was sequenced for a study of CD8 T cells in Susac syndrome. Study at large: When their blood was taken, the Susac syndrome patients had either not yet had any therapy, were taking corticosteroids, or were taking intravenous immunoglobulin alone.

Random hexamers were used to reverse transcribe an amount of roughly 0.45 to 1 ug RNA. The amplification used immunoSEQ multiplex PCR on TCR beta CDR3; it spanned 54 Vbeta and 13 Jbeta. One entry per CDR3 protein, called by TCRdb with MiXCR from the immunoSEQ multiplex PCR reads. The sample records some 180,000 distinct CDR3 sequences, roughly nine tenths being singletons. The V end was cut by 1 base, the J end by 6 bases, with 10 bases between. Germline V gene lookup returns CDR1 MDHEN and CDR2 SYDVKM. The CDR3 length is 13 residues. The receptor was isolated from a human donor with Susac syndrome. The material sequenced was CD4+ T cells from PBMCs. V and J are TRBV28 and TRBJ2-7; D gene unclear. For the CDR3, the DNA is TGTGCCAGCAGTTTATTAGTTCAATCCGAGCAGTACTTC. Translating gives CASSLLVQSEQYF.